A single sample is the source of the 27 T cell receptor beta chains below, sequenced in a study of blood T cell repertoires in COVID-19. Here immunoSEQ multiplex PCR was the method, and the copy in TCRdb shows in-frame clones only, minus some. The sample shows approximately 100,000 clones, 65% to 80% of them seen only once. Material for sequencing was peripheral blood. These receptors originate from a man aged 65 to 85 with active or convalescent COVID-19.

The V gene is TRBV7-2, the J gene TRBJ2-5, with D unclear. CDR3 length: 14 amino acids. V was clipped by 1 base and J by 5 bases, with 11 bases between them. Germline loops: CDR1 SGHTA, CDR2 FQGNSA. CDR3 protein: CASSLVVRMETQYF. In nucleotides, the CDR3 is TGTGCCAGCAGCTTAGTCGTGAGGATGGAGACCCAGTACTTC.

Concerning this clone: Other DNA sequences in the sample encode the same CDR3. The CDR3 region is CASSLGGPTDTQYF. For the CDR3, the DNA is TGCGCCAGCAGCTTGGGAGGTCCCACAGATACGCAGTATTTT. The V and J genes are TRBV5-1 and TRBJ2-3; D call uncertain. V was cut by 0 bases and J by 2 bases, with 7 bases left in between. Germline V lookup: CDR1 SGHRS, CDR2 YFSETQ. The CDR3 totals 14 residues.

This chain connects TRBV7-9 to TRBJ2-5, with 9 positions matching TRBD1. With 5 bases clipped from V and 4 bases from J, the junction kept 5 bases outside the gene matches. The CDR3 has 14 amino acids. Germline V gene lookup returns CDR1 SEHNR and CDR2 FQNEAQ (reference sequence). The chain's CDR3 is CASSLGTGLETQYF. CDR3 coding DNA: TGTGCCAGCAGCCTAGGGACAGGGCTAGAGACCCAGTACTTC.

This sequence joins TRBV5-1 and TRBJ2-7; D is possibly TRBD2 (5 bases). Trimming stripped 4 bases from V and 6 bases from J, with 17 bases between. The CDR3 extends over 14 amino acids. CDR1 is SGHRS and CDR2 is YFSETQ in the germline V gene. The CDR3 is CASSRFSRGSEQYF. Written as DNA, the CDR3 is TGCGCCAGCAGCCGCTTCAGTCGGGGATCCGAGCAGTACTTC.

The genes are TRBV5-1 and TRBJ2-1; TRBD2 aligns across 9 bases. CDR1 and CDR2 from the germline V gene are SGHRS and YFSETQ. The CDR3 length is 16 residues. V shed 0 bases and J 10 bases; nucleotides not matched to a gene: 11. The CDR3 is CASSLGVLAGVFEQFF. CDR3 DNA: TGCGCCAGCAGCTTGGGAGTCTTAGCGGGAGTTTTCGAGCAGTTCTTC.

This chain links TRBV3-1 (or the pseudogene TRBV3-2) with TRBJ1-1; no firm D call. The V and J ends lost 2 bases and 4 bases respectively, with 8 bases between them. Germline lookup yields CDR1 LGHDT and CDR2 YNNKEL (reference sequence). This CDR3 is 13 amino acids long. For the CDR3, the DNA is TGTGCCAGCAGCCAAAGTCGTAGCACTGAAGCTTTCTTT. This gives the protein CASSQSRSTEAFF.

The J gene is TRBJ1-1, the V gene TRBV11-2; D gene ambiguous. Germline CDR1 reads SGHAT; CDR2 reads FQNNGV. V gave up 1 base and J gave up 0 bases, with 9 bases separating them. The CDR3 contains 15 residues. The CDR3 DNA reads TGTGCCAGCAGCTTAGTGGCAATTCTGAACACTGAAGCTTTCTTT. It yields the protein CASSLVAILNTEAFF.

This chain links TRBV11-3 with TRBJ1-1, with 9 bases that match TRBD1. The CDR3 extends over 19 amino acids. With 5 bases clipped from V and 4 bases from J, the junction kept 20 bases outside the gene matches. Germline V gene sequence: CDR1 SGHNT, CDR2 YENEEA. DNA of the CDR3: TGTGCCAGCAGCCCACAGGGGGGACAGGGTGGGTGGCTGGCCACTGAAGCTTTCTTT. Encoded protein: CASSPQGGQGGWLATEAFF.

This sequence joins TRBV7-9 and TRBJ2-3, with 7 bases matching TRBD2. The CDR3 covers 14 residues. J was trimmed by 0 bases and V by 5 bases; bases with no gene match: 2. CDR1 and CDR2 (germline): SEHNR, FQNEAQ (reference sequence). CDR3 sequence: CASSQRGSTDTQYF. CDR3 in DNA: TGTGCCAGCAGCCAGCGGGGAAGCACAGATACGCAGTATTTT.

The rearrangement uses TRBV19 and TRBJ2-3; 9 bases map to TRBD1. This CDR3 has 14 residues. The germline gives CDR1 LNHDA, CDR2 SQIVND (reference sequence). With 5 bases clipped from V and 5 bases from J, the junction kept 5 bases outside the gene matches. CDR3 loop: CASSLGQGRDTQYF. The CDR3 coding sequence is TGTGCCAGTAGTCTTGGACAGGGGCGAGATACGCAGTATTTT.

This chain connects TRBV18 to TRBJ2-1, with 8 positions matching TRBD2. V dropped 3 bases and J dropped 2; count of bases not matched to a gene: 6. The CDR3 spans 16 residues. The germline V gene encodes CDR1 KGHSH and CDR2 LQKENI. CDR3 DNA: TGTGCCAGCTCACCCTCACTAGCGGATACCTACAATGAGCAGTTCTTC. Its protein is CASSPSLADTYNEQFF. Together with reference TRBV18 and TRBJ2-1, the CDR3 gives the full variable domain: NAGVMQNPRHLVRRRGQEARLRCSPMKGHSHVYWYRQLPEEGLKFMVYLQKENIIDESGMPKERFSAEFPKEGPSILRIQQVVRGDSAAYFCASSPSLADTYNEQFFGPGTRLTVL.

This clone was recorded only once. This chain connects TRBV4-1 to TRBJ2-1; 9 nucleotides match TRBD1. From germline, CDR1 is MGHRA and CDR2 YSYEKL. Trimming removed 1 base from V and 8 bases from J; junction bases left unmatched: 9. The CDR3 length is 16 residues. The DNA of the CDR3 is TGCGCCAGCAGCCAAGGTCCGGACAGGGGTGGCGATGAGCAGTTCTTC. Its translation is CASSQGPDRGGDEQFF.

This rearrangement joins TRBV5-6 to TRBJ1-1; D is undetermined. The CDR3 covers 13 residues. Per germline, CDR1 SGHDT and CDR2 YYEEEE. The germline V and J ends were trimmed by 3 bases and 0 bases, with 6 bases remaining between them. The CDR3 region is CASSSDMNTEAFF. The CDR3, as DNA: TGTGCCAGCAGCTCTGACATGAACACTGAAGCTTTCTTT.

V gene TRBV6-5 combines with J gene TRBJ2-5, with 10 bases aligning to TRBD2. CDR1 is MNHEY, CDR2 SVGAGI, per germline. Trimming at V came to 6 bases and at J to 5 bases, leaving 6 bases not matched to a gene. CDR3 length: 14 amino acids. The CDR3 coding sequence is TGTGCCAGCAGCATAGCGGGGGGCAAGGAGACCCAGTACTTC. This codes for CASSIAGGKETQYF.

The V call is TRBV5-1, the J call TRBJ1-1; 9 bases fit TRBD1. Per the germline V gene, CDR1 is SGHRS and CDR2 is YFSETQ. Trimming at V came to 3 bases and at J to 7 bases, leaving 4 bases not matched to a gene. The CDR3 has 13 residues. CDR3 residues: CASSSGTGLEAFF. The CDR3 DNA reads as TGCGCCAGCAGCTCGGGGACAGGGCTTGAAGCTTTCTTT.

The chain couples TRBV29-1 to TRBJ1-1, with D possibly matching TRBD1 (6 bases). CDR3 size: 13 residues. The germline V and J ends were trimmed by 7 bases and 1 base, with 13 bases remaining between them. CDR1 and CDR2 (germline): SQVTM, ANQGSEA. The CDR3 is CSGGGGQNTEAFF. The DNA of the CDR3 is TGCAGCGGGGGAGGGGGTCAGAACACTGAAGCTTTCTTT.

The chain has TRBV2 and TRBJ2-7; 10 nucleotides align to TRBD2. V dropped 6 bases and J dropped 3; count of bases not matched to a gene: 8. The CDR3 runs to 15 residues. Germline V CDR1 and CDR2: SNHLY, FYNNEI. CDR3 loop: CASRAWTSGYYEQYF. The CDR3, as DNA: TGTGCCAGCAGGGCTTGGACTAGCGGATACTACGAGCAGTACTTC.

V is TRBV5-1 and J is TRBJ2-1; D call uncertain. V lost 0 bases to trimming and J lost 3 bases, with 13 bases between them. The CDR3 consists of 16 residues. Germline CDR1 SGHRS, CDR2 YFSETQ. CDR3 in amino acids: CASSLAIGLGYNEQFF. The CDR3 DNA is TGCGCCAGCAGCTTGGCTATCGGGTTGGGCTACAATGAGCAGTTCTTC.

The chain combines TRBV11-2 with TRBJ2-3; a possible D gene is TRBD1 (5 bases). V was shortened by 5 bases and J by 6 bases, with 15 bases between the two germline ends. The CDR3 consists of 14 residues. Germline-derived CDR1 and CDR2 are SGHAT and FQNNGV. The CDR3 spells CASSPGSSGDTQYF. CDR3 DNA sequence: TGTGCCAGCAGCCCAGGGTCCTCCGGCGATACGCAGTATTTT.

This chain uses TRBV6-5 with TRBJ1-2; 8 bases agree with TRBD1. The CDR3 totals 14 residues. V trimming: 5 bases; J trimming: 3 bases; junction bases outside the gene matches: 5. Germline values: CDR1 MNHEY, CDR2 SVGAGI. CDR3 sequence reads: CASSRTGNDYGYTF. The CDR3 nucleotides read TGTGCCAGCAGTCGGACAGGGAATGACTATGGCTACACCTTC.

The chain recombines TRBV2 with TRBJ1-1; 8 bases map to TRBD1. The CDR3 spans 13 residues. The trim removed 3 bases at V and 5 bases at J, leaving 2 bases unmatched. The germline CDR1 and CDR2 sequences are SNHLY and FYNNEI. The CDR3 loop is CASSEDRVTEAFF. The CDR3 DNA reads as TGTGCCAGCAGTGAGGACAGGGTGACTGAAGCTTTCTTT.

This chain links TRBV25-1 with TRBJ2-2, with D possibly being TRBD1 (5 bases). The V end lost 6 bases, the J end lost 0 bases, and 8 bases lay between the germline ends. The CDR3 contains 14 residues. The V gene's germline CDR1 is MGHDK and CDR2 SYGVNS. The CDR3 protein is CASRDNSNTGELFF. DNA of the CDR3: TGTGCCAGCAGGGACAACTCGAACACCGGGGAGCTGTTTTTT. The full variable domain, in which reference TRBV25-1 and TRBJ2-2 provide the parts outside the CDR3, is EADIYQTPRYLVIGTGKKITLECSQTMGHDKMYWYQQDPGMELHLIHYSYGVNSTEKGDLSSESTVSRIRTEHFPLTLESARPSHTSQYLCASRDNSNTGELFFGEGSRLTVL.

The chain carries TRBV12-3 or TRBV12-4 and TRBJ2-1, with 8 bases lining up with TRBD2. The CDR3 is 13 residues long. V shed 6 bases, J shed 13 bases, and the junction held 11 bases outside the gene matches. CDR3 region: CASSRDQREPQFF. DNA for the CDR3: TGTGCCAGCAGCCGGGATCAGCGGGAGCCTCAGTTCTTC.

CDR3: CASSGQGRYQETQYF. The CDR3, as DNA: TGTGCCAGCAGCGGACAGGGGAGGTACCAAGAGACCCAGTACTTC. The chain carries TRBV2 and TRBJ2-5, with 9 bases fitting TRBD1. CDR1 is SNHLY, CDR2 FYNNEI, per germline. The V and J ends lost 6 bases and 0 bases, in that order; junction bases with no gene match: 5. The CDR3 spans 15 residues.

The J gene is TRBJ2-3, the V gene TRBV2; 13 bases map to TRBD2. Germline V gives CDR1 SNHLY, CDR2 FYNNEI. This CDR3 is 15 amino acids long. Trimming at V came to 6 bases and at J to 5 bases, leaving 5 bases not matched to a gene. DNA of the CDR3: TGTGCCAGCAGGGGGGGACTAGCGGGATTAGATACGCAGTATTTT. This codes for CASRGGLAGLDTQYF.

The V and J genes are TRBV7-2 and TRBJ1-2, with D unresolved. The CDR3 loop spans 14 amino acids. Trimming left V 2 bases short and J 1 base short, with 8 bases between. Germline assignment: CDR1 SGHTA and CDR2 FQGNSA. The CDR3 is CASSLQALNYGYTF. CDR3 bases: TGTGCCAGCAGCTTACAGGCCCTTAACTATGGCTACACCTTC.

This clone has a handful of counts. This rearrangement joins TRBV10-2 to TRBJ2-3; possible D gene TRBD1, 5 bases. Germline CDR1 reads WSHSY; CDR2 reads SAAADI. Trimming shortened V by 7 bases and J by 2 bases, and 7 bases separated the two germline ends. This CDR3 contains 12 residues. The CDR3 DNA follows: TGCGCCAGCAAAGGGGACACAGATACGCAGTATTTT. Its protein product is CASKGDTDTQYF.